These T cell receptor beta chains were read from a single sample in a study of cytomegalovirus exposure and HLA in healthy donors. Only in-frame clones appear in the TCRdb table, and some are missing; sequencing was by immunoSEQ multiplex PCR. The table records about 120,000 clones, 78% of them present only once. The specimen sequenced was PBMCs. These receptors were taken from a woman aged 25 to 39 in good health and CMV-seropositive. The CDR3 runs from the conserved cysteine through the conserved F or W. Each record gives: D gene, J gene, V gene, clone size, CDR3 protein, CDR3 DNA. A D gene is named only where the DNA matches it firmly. A clone size is listed for some rows: how often the clone was seen (once, few, many), or a class if it is expanded.

>TRBD1|TRBJ1-4|TRBV5-1|.
CASSRGQDATNEKLFF
TGCGCCAGCAGCCGGGGACAGGATGCAACTAATGAAAAACTGTTTTTT
>TRBD2|TRBJ2-7|TRBV5-8|.
CASSLAGTSGLYEQYF
TGTGCCAGCAGCTTGGCCGGGACTAGCGGGCTCTACGAGCAGTACTTC
>TRBD2|TRBJ2-7|TRBV13|once
CASSSAGEDYEQYF
TGTGCCAGCAGCTCGGCGGGGGAAGACTACGAGCAGTACTTC
>.|TRBJ1-2|TRBV5-4|.
CASRSDTGGDGYTF
TGTGCCAGCAGGTCTGACACGGGGGGGGATGGCTACACCTTC
>TRBD2|TRBJ2-5|TRBV5-1|.
CASSSTSGVETQYF
TGCGCCAGCAGCTCGACTAGCGGGGTAGAGACCCAGTACTTC
>.|TRBJ1-2|TRBV7-2|.
CASSPGIYGYTF
TGTGCCAGCAGTCCAGGGATCTATGGCTACACCTTC
>.|TRBJ1-5|TRBV30|.
CAWSATLGPQPQHF
TGTGCCTGGAGTGCCACCTTGGGGCCACAGCCCCAGCATTTT
>.|TRBJ2-2|TRBV5-1|.
CASSLDGGPNTGELFF
TGCGCCAGCAGCTTGGACGGCGGTCCGAACACCGGGGAGCTGTTTTTT
>TRBD1|TRBJ1-4|TRBV4-2|.
CASSQEADRPLLNEKLFF
TGTGCCAGCAGCCAAGAGGCGGACAGGCCTCTTTTGAATGAAAAACTGTTTTTT
>.|TRBJ2-2|TRBV4-1|.
CASSQVGGDGELFF
TGCGCCAGCAGCCAAGTAGGGGGTGACGGGGAGCTGTTTTTT
>TRBD1|TRBJ1-2|TRBV7-2|.
CASRNGPGQGMGGYTF
TGTGCCAGCAGAAATGGGCCGGGACAGGGGATGGGTGGCTACACCTTC
>TRBD1|TRBJ1-5|TRBV11-2|.
CASSSGTGGPYSNQPQHF
TGTGCCAGCAGCTCCGGGACAGGGGGACCATATAGCAATCAGCCCCAGCATTTT
>TRBD1|TRBJ1-1|TRBV2|.
CASSGQGSEAFF
TGTGCCAGCAGTGGACAGGGGTCTGAAGCTTTCTTT
>.|TRBJ1-6|TRBV10-1|few
CASSESGGFDSPLHF
TGCGCCAGCAGTGAGTCAGGAGGGTTTGATTCACCCCTCCACTTT
>.|TRBJ1-4|TRBV4-3|.
CASSRQGSGEKLFF
TGCGCCAGCAGCCGGCAGGGGAGCGGTGAAAAACTGTTTTTT
>TRBD1|TRBJ2-1|TRBV4-1|.
CASSQQGLGTNEQFF
TGCGCCAGCTCTCAACAGGGGTTAGGGACCAATGAGCAGTTCTTC
>TRBD1|TRBJ1-4|TRBV5-5|.
CASSPGQLREKLFF
TGTGCCAGCAGCCCGGGACAGCTTCGTGAAAAACTGTTTTTT
>.|TRBJ1-2|TRBV30|.
CAWSSGGNGAF
TGTGCCTGGAGTTCAGGAGGAAACGGGGCCTTC
>.|TRBJ1-5|TRBV30|.
CAWSVGAHSNQPQHF
TGTGCCTGGAGTGTAGGGGCCCATAGCAATCAGCCCCAGCATTTT
>TRBD1|TRBJ1-2|TRBV6-5|.
CASSYDRGGPKGYTF
TGTGCCAGCAGTTACGATAGAGGGGGCCCAAAGGGCTACACCTTC
>.|TRBJ2-7|TRBV30|.
CAWSVLRLDWHYEQYF
TGTGCCTGGAGTGTTCTTCGGTTGGACTGGCACTACGAGCAGTACTTC
>.|TRBJ1-4|TRBV5-6|.
CASSVPRSDRQFF
TGTGCCAGCAGCGTGCCTCGCTCCGACAGGCAGTTTTTT
>TRBD1|TRBJ2-1|TRBV2|.
CASRRQGSSYNEQFF
TGTGCCAGCCGCCGACAGGGGAGCTCCTACAATGAGCAGTTCTTC
>.|TRBJ1-4|TRBV19|.
CASSRRSGEKLFF
TGTGCCAGTAGTCGCAGGTCTGGCGAAAAACTGTTTTTT
>.|TRBJ2-2|TRBV6-5|.
CASSRGWPGELFF
TGTGCCAGCAGCCGGGGGTGGCCCGGGGAGCTGTTTTTT
>TRBD1|TRBJ2-7|TRBV7-9|.
CASSLAGTGSYEQYF
TGTGCCAGCAGCTTAGCCGGGACAGGATCCTACGAGCAGTACTTC
>.|TRBJ2-3|TRBV4-1|.
CASSALAGRGPDTQYF
TGCGCCAGCAGTGCATTGGCTGGGCGGGGCCCAGATACGCAGTATTTT
>.|TRBJ2-7|TRBV7-3|.
CASSPFGGATYEQYF
TGTGCCAGCAGCCCGTTTGGGGGGGCTACCTACGAGCAGTACTTC
>TRBD1|TRBJ2-7|TRBV5-4|.
CASSPGRTGGSYEQYF
TGTGCCAGCAGCCCGGGGCGGACAGGGGGATCCTACGAGCAGTACTTC
>.|TRBJ1-1|TRBV6-5|few
CASSRGGFTEAFF
TGTGCCAGCAGTCGAGGGGGTTTCACTGAAGCTTTCTTT
>.|TRBJ2-3|TRBV5-8|.
CASSLDPSTDTQYF
TGTGCCAGCAGCTTGGATCCTAGCACAGATACGCAGTATTTT
>TRBD2|TRBJ2-1|TRBV4-3|.
CASSPSAGGNYNEQFF
TGCGCCAGCAGCCCCTCAGCGGGGGGGAACTACAATGAGCAGTTCTTC
>TRBD1|TRBJ2-1|TRBV2|once
CASSLTGAAYNEQFF
TGTGCCAGCAGTCTAACAGGGGCCGCATACAATGAGCAGTTCTTC
>.|TRBJ1-4|TRBV6-6|.
CASRREGGKEKLFF
TGTGCCAGCCGAAGGGAGGGTGGGAAAGAAAAACTGTTTTTT
>TRBD1|TRBJ1-6|TRBV30|once
CAWSVDRVNSPLHF
TGTGCCTGGAGTGTCGACAGGGTTAATTCACCCCTCCACTTT
>TRBD2|TRBJ2-1|TRBV27|.
CASSRVIGTSGGAGEQFF
TGTGCCAGCAGTAGGGTTATTGGGACTAGCGGGGGGGCGGGAGAGCAGTTCTTC
>TRBD1|TRBJ1-4|TRBV28|.
CASSQQTGGYEKLFF
TGTGCCAGCAGTCAACAGACAGGGGGCTATGAAAAACTGTTTTTT
>.|TRBJ1-1|TRBV30|.
CAWSVIGGGGEAFF
TGTGCCTGGAGTGTAATCGGGGGTGGTGGTGAAGCTTTCTTT
>.|TRBJ1-1|TRBV5-5|.
CASSLLFRNTEAFF
TGTGCCAGCAGCTTGTTATTCCGGAACACTGAAGCTTTCTTT
>TRBD1|TRBJ2-4|TRBV14|.
CASSLGTGVQYF
TGTGCCAGCAGCCTAGGGACAGGGGTTCAGTACTTC
>TRBD2|TRBJ2-2|TRBV4-1|few
CASRPGLAGSGELFF
TGCGCCAGCAGACCCGGACTAGCGGGAAGCGGGGAGCTGTTTTTT
>.|TRBJ1-1|TRBV5-4|.
CASSPNFGGTEAFF
TGTGCCAGCAGCCCAAACTTCGGGGGCACTGAAGCTTTCTTT
>.|TRBJ1-1|TRBV4-3|few
CASSQERWVRTRGEEAFF
TGCGCCAGCAGCCAAGAGAGGTGGGTTCGCACCCGAGGCGAAGAAGCTTTCTTT
>TRBD1|TRBJ1-3|TRBV2|few
CASSVAPDRAGNTIYF
TGTGCCAGCAGTGTCGCCCCAGACAGGGCTGGAAACACCATATATTTT
>TRBD1|TRBJ2-6|TRBV2|.
CARQGGTGPSGANVLTF
TGTGCCAGACAAGGCGGGACAGGCCCCTCTGGGGCCAACGTCCTGACTTTC
>TRBD1|TRBJ2-7|TRBV6-6|.
CASSYRDRGIHEQYF
TGTGCCAGCAGTTATAGGGACAGGGGGATCCACGAGCAGTACTTC
>TRBD1|TRBJ2-1|TRBV7-7|.
CASSLGTGNEQFF
TGTGCCAGCAGCTTAGGGACAGGTAATGAGCAGTTCTTC
>TRBD1|TRBJ2-1|TRBV5-1|.
CASSAGGQGAGNEQFF
TGCGCCAGCAGCGCGGGGGGACAGGGGGCTGGGAATGAGCAGTTCTTC
>TRBD1|TRBJ1-1|TRBV29-1|.
CSVSPLRQGEAFF
TGCAGCGTTTCCCCCCTCAGACAGGGAGAAGCTTTCTTT
>TRBD2|TRBJ2-2|TRBV4-1|.
CASSQPLGGWNTGELFF
TGCGCCAGCAGCCAGCCCTTGGGGGGGTGGAACACCGGGGAGCTGTTTTTT
>TRBD1|TRBJ1-2|TRBV4-2|.
CASSHIGTATLFNYGYTF
TGTGCCAGCAGCCACATCGGGACAGCTACTCTTTTTAACTATGGCTACACCTTC
>.|TRBJ2-7|TRBV2|few
CASSVVRENEQYF
TGTGCCAGCAGTGTGGTTAGAGAGAACGAGCAGTACTTC
>.|TRBJ2-3|TRBV13|.
CASSFSGGNTDTQYF
TGTGCCAGCAGCTTTTCGGGGGGCAACACAGATACGCAGTATTTT
>.|TRBJ2-7|TRBV19|.
CASSTRDSSYEQYF
TGTGCCAGTAGTACCCGGGACTCCTCGTACGAGCAGTACTTC
>.|TRBJ2-1|TRBV5-1|.
CASSLEGQRRGFF
TGCGCCAGCAGCTTGGAAGGCCAACGGAGGGGGTTCTTC
>TRBD1|TRBJ2-5|TRBV7-2|.
CASSFNRGKETQYF
TGTGCCAGCAGCTTTAACAGGGGAAAAGAGACCCAGTACTTC
>TRBD1|TRBJ2-7|TRBV7-9|.
CASSRPGTGPYEQYF
TGTGCCAGCAGCCGTCCCGGGACAGGCCCCTACGAGCAGTACTTC
>TRBD1|TRBJ1-2|TRBV29-1|.
CSVNRGDGYTF
TGCAGCGTTAACAGGGGAGACGGCTACACCTTC